These 5 T cell receptor beta chains share one sample of origin, sequenced in a study of early T cells in non-severe SARS-CoV-2 infection. From the 5' RACE reads, TCRdb called clonotypes with MiXCR, one entry per CDR3 protein. The data show 64,000 or so distinct CDR3 sequences, around 12% seen once. Material: whole blood, obtained at baseline. These receptors originate from an adult who was a healthcare worker with PCR-confirmed SARS-CoV-2 infection or an uninfected control (not recorded which).

This sequence joins TRBV20-1 and TRBJ2-7, with D perhaps TRBD1 (5 bases). The CDR3 covers 16 residues. Trimming left V 5 bases short and J 2 bases short, with 22 bases between. Germline-derived CDR1 and CDR2 are DFQATT and SNEGSKA (reference sequence). The CDR3 spells CSAAQRGVGVPYEQYF. The CDR3 DNA reads TGCAGTGCTGCCCAAAGGGGCGTGGGCGTCCCCTACGAGCAGTACTTC.

CDR3 loop: CASSGGILGTEAFF. The CDR3 nucleotides are TGTGCCAGCAGTGGAGGAATACTTGGCACTGAAGCTTTCTTT. The chain combines TRBV6-1 with TRBJ1-1; no clear D. The CDR3 has 14 residues. Trimming cost V 4 bases and J 4 bases, with 13 bases left between them. Germline CDR1 and CDR2: MNHNS and SASEGT.

In DNA form, the CDR3 reads TGTGCCTGGAGCCCCGGGTCCTACGAGCAGTACTTC. Protein: CAWSPGSYEQYF. V is TRBV30 and J is TRBJ2-7; D is ambiguous. Germline CDR1 GTSNPN, CDR2 SVGIG (reference sequence). The length of the CDR3 is 12 residues. Trimming stripped 3 bases from V and 1 base from J, with 7 bases between.

In its sample, this clonotype was seen many times. CDR3 bases: TGTGCCTGGAGTGTAAGTCGGACTAGCGGGAGTAGGAATGAGCAGTTCTTC. Amino acid sequence: CAWSVSRTSGSRNEQFF. J is TRBJ2-1 and V is TRBV30, with 13 nucleotides matching TRBD2. The germline V gene has CDR1 GTSNPN and CDR2 SVGIG (reference sequence). CDR3 length: 17 amino acids. V dropped 0 bases and J dropped 7; count of bases not matched to a gene: 9. Drawing the rest from reference TRBV30 and TRBJ2-1, the complete variable domain is SQTIHQWPATLVQPVGSPLSLECTVEGTSNPNLYWYRQAAGRGLQLLFYSVGIGQISSEVPQNLSASRPQDRQFILSSKKLLLSDSGFYLCAWSVSRTSGSRNEQFFGPGTRLTVL.

As DNA, the CDR3 is TGTGCCAGCTCACCCGGGACGTCGAACACCGGGGAGCTGTTTTTT. This encodes CASSPGTSNTGELFF. The genes are TRBV18 and TRBJ2-2; D may match TRBD1 or TRBD2 (5 bases each). Trimming removed 3 bases at V and 0 bases at J, with 8 bases between. This CDR3 has 15 residues. Germline assignment: CDR1 KGHSH and CDR2 LQKENI.